The TCR beta chain described here comes from a study of blood T cell repertoires in COVID-19 (dated by TCRdb to 2020 to 2021). Turning to the overall study: Samples from collaborators originated in the United States, Italy and Spain and spanned both the acute and convalescent phases of COVID-19. The prospective study material was composed of cDNA or gDNA derived from T cells, B-cell-depleted T cells, or PBMCs. Subjects who had been exposed to COVID-19, were actively infected with it, or had recovered from it provided the deeply sampled blood TCRbeta repertoires that made up the dataset. The repertoires were made available in a free public database intended to serve as a resource for research on the immune response to SARS-CoV-2. Samples were obtained from the ongoing ImmuneRACE study (first 160 participants) and from 950 to 1,500 subjects provided by 6 global collaborators. A de-identified subject ID, COVID-19 status, age in years and sex were almost always included in the sample metadata. Where available, HLA class I and class II types were obtained from metadata supplied by the sample provider rather than from assay-based typing. Summary of the overall study and its limitations: The amount of clinical and demographic metadata varied by source and participant and was provided uncurated.

The immunoSEQ Assay, a bias-controlled multiplex PCR, was used to amplify TCRbeta CDR3 regions from genomic DNA. Under the source paper's analysis protocol: The number of nucleated cells in each sample was estimated from the amplification of reference gene primers within the assay. Sequence reads were collapsed and filtered to measure the absolute abundance of every unique TCRbeta CDR3 rearrangement. For each sample, productive Simpson clonality was calculated as the square root of Simpson's diversity index across productive rearrangements. In TCRdb, the immuneACCESS table is reduced to in-frame sequences with V and J assigned. These tables do not hold every clone; where another copy was compared, an unresolved V gene accounts for under half, and the others remain unexplained. V, J and clone size derive from that table, while D and trimming were established from the DNA sequence. The sample table shows about 300,000 clones, and around 89% are seen once. Approximately 4.2% of the sample goes to the ten largest clones.

Whole blood was collected in K2EDTA tubes by collaborating institutions according to the institutions' own protocols. For TCRbeta analysis, collaborators shipped samples as frozen whole blood, isolated PBMCs, or DNA extracted from either of those sample types. About this clone itself: Its recognized antigen is unknown. There are no base qualities to consult, and no much larger clone falls within one base.

The CDR3 sequence holds 13 residues, the cysteine and phenylalanine included. Of the read, only the CDR3 DNA is kept; its 39 bases are in frame from base 1. Here V drops 3 bases and J drops 7 bases, and the junction holds 3 bases not matched to any gene. CDR1 and CDR2, looked up from the germline V gene, are MGHDK and SYGVNS. This TCR was recovered from a man aged 35-49 years with acute or convalescent COVID-19. The chain is encoded by TRBV25-1 joined to TRBJ1-5; a stretch of 7 junction bases matches TRBD1. Source material: peripheral blood. The DNA is TGTGCCAGCAGTGAGAGACAGGGACAGCCCCAGCATTTT. Translated, this is CASSERQGQPQHF.